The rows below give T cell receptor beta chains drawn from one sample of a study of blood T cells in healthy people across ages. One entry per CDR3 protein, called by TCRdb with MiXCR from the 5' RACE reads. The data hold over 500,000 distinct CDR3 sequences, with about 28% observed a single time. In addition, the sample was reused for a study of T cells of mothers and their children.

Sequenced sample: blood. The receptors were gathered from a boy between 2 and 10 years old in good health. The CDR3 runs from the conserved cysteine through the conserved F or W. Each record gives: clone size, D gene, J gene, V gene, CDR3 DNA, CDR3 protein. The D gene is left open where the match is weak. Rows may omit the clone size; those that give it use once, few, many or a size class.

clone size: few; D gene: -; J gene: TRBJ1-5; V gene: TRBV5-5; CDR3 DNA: TGTGCCAGCAGCCGAATTACTGCTGGGGTACTGCATTTT; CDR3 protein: CASSRITAGVLHF
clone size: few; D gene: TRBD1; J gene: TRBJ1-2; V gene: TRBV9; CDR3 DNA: TGTGCCAGCAGCGTATCGGGGACAGGGGTTGGCTACACCTTC; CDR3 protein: CASSVSGTGVGYTF
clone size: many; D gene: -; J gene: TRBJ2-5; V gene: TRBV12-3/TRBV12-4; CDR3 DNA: TGTGCCAGCCGGAAACGGGGGAGGGAGACCCAGTACTTC; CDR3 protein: CASRKRGRETQYF
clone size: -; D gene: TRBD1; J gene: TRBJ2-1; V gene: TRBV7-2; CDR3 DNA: TGTGCCAGCAGCCCAGAAAGACAGGGCTACAATGAGCAGTTCTTC; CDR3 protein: CASSPERQGYNEQFF
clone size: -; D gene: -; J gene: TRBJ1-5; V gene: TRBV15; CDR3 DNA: TGTGCCACCAGCAGGGGCTCCAATCAGCCCCAGCATTTT; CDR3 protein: CATSRGSNQPQHF
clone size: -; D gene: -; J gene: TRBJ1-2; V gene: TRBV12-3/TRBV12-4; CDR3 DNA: TGTGCCAGCAGCCCCTTGGCTAACTATGGCTACACCTTC; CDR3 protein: CASSPLANYGYTF
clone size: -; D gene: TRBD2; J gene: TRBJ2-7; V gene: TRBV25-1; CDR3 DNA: TGTGCCAGCAGTGTTCCGGGGGGCTACGAGCAGTACTTC; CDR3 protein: CASSVPGGYEQYF
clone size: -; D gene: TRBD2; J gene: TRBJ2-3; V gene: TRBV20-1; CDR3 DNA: TGCAGTGCTAGGGAAGTAGCGGGGCGCACAGATACGCAGTATTTT; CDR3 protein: CSAREVAGRTDTQYF
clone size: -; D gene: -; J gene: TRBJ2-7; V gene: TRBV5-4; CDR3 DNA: TGTGCCAGCAGCTCGCCGATTAGCCACGAGCAGTACTTC; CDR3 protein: CASSSPISHEQYF
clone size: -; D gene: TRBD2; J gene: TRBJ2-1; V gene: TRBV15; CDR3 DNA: TGTGCCACCAGGCTGGCGGGGGGTGGCAATGAGCAGTTCTTC; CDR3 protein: CATRLAGGGNEQFF